Each of the 10 T cell receptor beta chains below was sequenced from the same sample in a study of T-cell reconstitution after alpha-beta-depleted transplantation in children. During its preparation, the TCRbeta library received unique molecular identifiers. TCRdb reprocessed the PCR reads via MiXCR and lists one record per CDR3 protein. The sample consists of around 190,000 distinct CDR3 sequences, about 7% of them appearing once. Sequences were derived from PBMCs, sampled before TCRalphabeta/CD19-depleted stem cell transplant. The origin of the receptors is a boy aged 2 to 10 with acute lymphoblastic leukemia, due to receive a stem cell transplant.

This clonotype was picked up a small number of times. The chain couples TRBV28 to TRBJ1-5; D call uncertain. Germline lookup yields CDR1 MDHEN and CDR2 SYDVKM. Trimming took 6 bases from V and 1 from J, leaving 19 bases between them. The CDR3 runs 17 residues. CDR3 in amino acids: CASRQHQAILSNQPQHF. The CDR3 DNA sequence: TGTGCCAGCAGGCAGCACCAGGCTATCTTAAGCAATCAGCCCCAGCATTTT.

This clonotype was seen only a few times. The DNA of the CDR3 is TGTGCCAGCAGCTTAGAATATCCACCGATAGACAGGGGGTGGACGGACACTGAAGCTTTCTTT. Protein sequence: CASSLEYPPIDRGWTDTEAFF. The chain joins TRBV11-2 to TRBJ1-1; 9 bases match TRBD1. V lost 0 bases, J lost 3 bases, and 20 bases stayed unmatched. The germline V gene encodes CDR1 SGHAT and CDR2 FQNNGV. The CDR3 extends over 21 amino acids.

The V and J genes are TRBV18 and TRBJ2-5; 7 nucleotides match TRBD1. CDR1 KGHSH and CDR2 LQKENI come from the germline V gene. CDR3 length equals 12 residues. J was trimmed by 0 bases and V by 9 bases; bases with no gene match: 1. CDR3 residues: CASTGDQETQYF. The CDR3 DNA reads TGTGCCAGTACAGGGGACCAAGAGACCCAGTACTTC.

This rearrangement joins TRBV20-1 to TRBJ2-1, with 7 bases aligning to TRBD1. The V and J ends lost 0 bases and 9 bases, in that order; junction bases with no gene match: 17. CDR1 is DFQATT and CDR2 is SNEGSKA in the germline V gene (reference sequence). CDR3 size: 17 residues. The CDR3 DNA reads as TGCAGTGCTAGAGATGACATGTGGGGACAGTCCAATAGTGAGCAGTTCTTC. Protein: CSARDDMWGQSNSEQFF.

The CDR3 spells CASPKEQGVAQYF. In nucleotides, the CDR3 is TGTGCCAGTCCCAAAGAACAGGGAGTCGCGCAGTATTTT. This rearrangement joins TRBV6-6 to TRBJ2-3, with D possibly matching TRBD1 (6 bases). V was pared by 9 bases and J by 10 bases, with 20 bases between. The CDR3 extends over 13 amino acids. CDR1 is MNHNY, CDR2 SVGAGI, per germline (reference sequence).

This clonotype was detected ten times or more. This chain uses TRBV12-3 or TRBV12-4 with TRBJ1-1; 8 nucleotides line up with TRBD1. The CDR3 is 15 amino acids. The V segment lost 0 bases and the J segment 4 bases; nucleotides outside the gene matches: 4. CDR3 protein: CASSLAGQGGTEAFF. In nucleotides, the CDR3 is TGTGCCAGCAGTTTAGCAGGACAGGGTGGCACTGAAGCTTTCTTT.

This clonotype was seen more than once but under ten times. The gene calls are TRBV4-2 and TRBJ2-3; D ambiguous. The V end was cut by 0 bases, the J end by 3 bases, with 10 bases between. Germline V gives CDR1 LGHNA, CDR2 YNFKEQ. This CDR3 comprises 15 residues. CDR3 DNA sequence: TGTGCCAGCAGCCAAGATCTATTGACTACAGATACGCAGTATTTT. It encodes CASSQDLLTTDTQYF.

There are many counts of this clonotype. The chain uses TRBV20-1 and TRBJ2-1, with TRBD1 matching over 10 bases. This CDR3 is built from 16 residues. Germline CDR1 and CDR2: DFQATT and SNEGSKA (reference sequence). The V gene end was trimmed by 3 bases and the J gene end by 6 bases; junction bases not matched to a gene: 11. The DNA for the CDR3 is TGCAGTGCTAGTCCTTTCGGGACAGGGGACAGCAATGAGCAGTTCTTC. Amino acid sequence: CSASPFGTGDSNEQFF.

Ten or more counts support this clonotype. This rearrangement joins TRBV12-3 or TRBV12-4 to TRBJ1-5; possible D gene TRBD1, 5 bases. The length of the CDR3 is 10 residues. The ends were cut back, 8 bases at V and 9 bases at J, with 8 bases in the middle. This CDR3 reads CASGGGPQHF. The CDR3 DNA is TGTGCCAGCGGGGGAGGGCCCCAGCATTTT.

This clonotype was detected many times. This chain joins TRBV6-2 or TRBV6-3 and TRBJ2-7; a possible D gene is TRBD1 (6 bases). The CDR3 length is 14 residues. Germline CDR1 MNHEY, CDR2 SVGEGT. V was shortened by 9 bases and J by 1 base, with 16 bases between the two germline ends. CDR3 loop: CASVQTGLSYEQYF. CDR3 coding DNA: TGTGCCAGTGTACAGACAGGTCTTTCCTACGAGCAGTACTTC.